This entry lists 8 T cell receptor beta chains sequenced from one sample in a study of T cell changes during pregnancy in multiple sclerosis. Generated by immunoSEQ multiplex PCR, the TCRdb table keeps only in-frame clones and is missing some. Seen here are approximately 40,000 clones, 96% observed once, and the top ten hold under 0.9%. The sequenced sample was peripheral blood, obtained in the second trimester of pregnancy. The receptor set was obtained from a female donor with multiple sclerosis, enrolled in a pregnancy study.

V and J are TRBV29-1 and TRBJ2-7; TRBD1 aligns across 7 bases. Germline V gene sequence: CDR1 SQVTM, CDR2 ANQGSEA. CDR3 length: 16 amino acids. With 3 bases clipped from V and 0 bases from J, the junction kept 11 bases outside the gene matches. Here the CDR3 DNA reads TGCAGCGTTGAGGGAACTACCCGGGACAGCTCCTACGAGCAGTACTTC. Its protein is CSVEGTTRDSSYEQYF.

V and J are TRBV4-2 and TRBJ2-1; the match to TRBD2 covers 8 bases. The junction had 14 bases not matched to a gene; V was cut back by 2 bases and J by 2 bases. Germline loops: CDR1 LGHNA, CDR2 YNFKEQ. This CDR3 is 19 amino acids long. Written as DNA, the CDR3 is TGTGCCAGCAGCCAACACCGGGGGGGCAGAGTCAGAACCTACAATGAGCAGTTCTTC. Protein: CASSQHRGGRVRTYNEQFF.

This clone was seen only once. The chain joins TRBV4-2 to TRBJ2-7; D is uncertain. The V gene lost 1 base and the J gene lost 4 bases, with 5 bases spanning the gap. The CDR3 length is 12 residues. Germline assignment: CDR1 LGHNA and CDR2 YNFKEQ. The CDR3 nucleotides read TGTGCCAGCAGCCAAGGGCAGTACGAGCAGTACTTC. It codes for CASSQGQYEQYF.

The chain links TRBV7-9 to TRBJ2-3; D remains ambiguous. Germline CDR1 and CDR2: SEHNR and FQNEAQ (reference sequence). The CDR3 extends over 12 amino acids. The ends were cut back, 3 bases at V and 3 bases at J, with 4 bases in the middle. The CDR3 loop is CASSLLTDTQYF. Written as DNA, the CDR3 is TGTGCCAGCAGCTTGTTAACAGATACGCAGTATTTT.

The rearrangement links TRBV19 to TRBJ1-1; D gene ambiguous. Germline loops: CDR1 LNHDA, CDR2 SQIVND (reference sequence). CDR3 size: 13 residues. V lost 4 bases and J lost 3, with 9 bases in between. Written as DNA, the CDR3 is TGTGCCAGTAGTAAGGGAGTGGACACTGAAGCTTTCTTT. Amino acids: CASSKGVDTEAFF.

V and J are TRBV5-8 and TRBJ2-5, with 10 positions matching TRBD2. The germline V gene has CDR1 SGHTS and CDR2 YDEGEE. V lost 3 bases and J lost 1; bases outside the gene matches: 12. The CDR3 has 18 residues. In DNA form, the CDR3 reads TGTGCCAGCAGCTCCGGACTAGCGGCTTTAGTAGGCCAAGAGACCCAGTACTTC. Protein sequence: CASSSGLAALVGQETQYF.

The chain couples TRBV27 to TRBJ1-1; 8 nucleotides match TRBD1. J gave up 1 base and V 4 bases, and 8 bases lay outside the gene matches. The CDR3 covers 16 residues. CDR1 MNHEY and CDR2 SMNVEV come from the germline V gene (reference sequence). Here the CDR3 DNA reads TGTGCCAGCAGTTCCCATGGACAGGGAAGGAACACTGAAGCTTTCTTT. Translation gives CASSSHGQGRNTEAFF.

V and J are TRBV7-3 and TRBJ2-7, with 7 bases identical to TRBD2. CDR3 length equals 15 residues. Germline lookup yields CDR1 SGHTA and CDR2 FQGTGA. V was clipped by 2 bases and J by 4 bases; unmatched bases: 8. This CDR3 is CASSLGVGTTYEQYF. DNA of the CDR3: TGTGCCAGCAGCTTAGGTGTCGGGACTACATACGAGCAGTACTTC.